This T cell receptor (beta chain) appears in the sequencing data of a study of T-cell memory formation after mild COVID-19. Looked up from germline, CDR1 is WNHNN and CDR2 is SYGVQD (reference sequence). This CDR3 region has 17 residues. After removal of 6 bases from V and 0 bases from J, the junction contained 6 bases not matched to a gene. TCRdb ran MiXCR on the 5' RACE reads and lists one entry per CDR3 protein. Here the sample spans roughly 110,000 distinct CDR3 sequences, over 15% being singletons. V and J are TRBV10-1 and TRBJ2-3; 13 bases map to TRBD2. Material for sequencing was PBMCs or a T cell subset sorted from them (not recorded which). The receptor's source is an adult woman who had mild COVID-19 (a few samples of this study predate the infection). Cell type and time point are not known. As DNA, the CDR3 is TGCGCCAGCAGGCCGGGACTAGCGGGGTCTAGCACAGATACGCAGTATTTT. Its protein is CASRPGLAGSSTDTQYF.